This T cell receptor beta chain was captured by sequencing in a study of T cell repertoires in ileal Crohn's disease. Study at large: Surgery for a complication: stricturing in around 60%, penetrating in roughly 40%. Thiopurines (around 10) or anti-TNF agents (18) were given postoperatively to about half. Findings and caveats of the study: Compared with CD4 T cells, sorted CD8 cells carried more expanded clones.

Comments on this clone: As yet, its antigen is unknown.

The V gene's germline CDR1 is MNHEY and CDR2 SMNVEV (reference sequence). The V end lost 7 bases, the J end lost 0 bases, and 9 bases lay between the germline ends. The CDR3 is made up of 14 amino acids. Around 0.45 micrograms of biopsy DNA per sample underwent TCRB immunosequencing. Measured with immunoSEQ multiplex PCR; TCRdb has only the in-frame clones, and not every one. The sample contains fewer than 20,000 clones, 65% to 85% of which appear only once. This rearrangement joins TRBV27 to TRBJ2-2; weak D call: TRBD1 (6 bases). The receptor was isolated from an adult with Crohn's disease. What was sequenced was ileal tissue. DNA for the CDR3: TGTGCCAGCAAAGGACAGTCGAACACCGGGGAGCTGTTTTTT. Encoded protein: CASKGQSNTGELFF.